The 4 T cell receptor beta chains below were found in one sample sequenced in a study of T cell responses to AZD1222 COVID-19 vaccine. Profiled with immunoSEQ multiplex PCR; TCRdb holds only in-frame clones, not every one. Counted here are tens of thousands of clones, just over 85% occurring once; the ten biggest clones make up roughly 6%. The starting material was peripheral blood, obtained 28 days after the second AZD1222 dose. The source is an adult who received the AZD1222 COVID-19 vaccine.

This sequence joins TRBV30 and TRBJ1-6; 8 positions agree with TRBD1. V dropped 0 bases and J dropped 13; count of bases not matched to a gene: 8. The CDR3 is 14 amino acids. Germline lookup yields CDR1 GTSNPN and CDR2 SVGIG (reference sequence). CDR3 sequence: CAWSVGTGLLPLHF. Written as DNA, the CDR3 is TGTGCCTGGAGTGTCGGGACAGGACTTCTTCCCCTCCACTTT.

J is TRBJ2-5 and V is TRBV28; a possible D gene is TRBD2 (6 bases). CDR1 MDHEN and CDR2 SYDVKM come from the germline V gene. The CDR3 extends over 16 amino acids. V was cut by 5 bases and J by 7 bases, with 23 bases left in between. The CDR3 bases are TGTGCCAGCAGTCCTCCCGCGGGGCGCAATTTTGGGACCCAGTACTTC. It codes for CASSPPAGRNFGTQYF. The complete variable domain, with remaining parts taken from reference TRBV28 and TRBJ2-5, reads DVKVTQSSRYLVKRTGEKVFLECVQDMDHENMFWYRQDPGLGLRLIYFSYDVKMKEKGDIPEGYSVSREKKERFSLILESASTNQTSMYLCASSPPAGRNFGTQYFGPGTRLLVL.

The V and J genes are TRBV3-1 (or the pseudogene TRBV3-2) and TRBJ1-6; D is ambiguous. Germline V gene lookup returns CDR1 LGHDT and CDR2 YNNKEL (reference sequence). V was pared by 0 bases and J by 8 bases, with 11 bases between. The CDR3 totals 15 residues. CDR3 sequence: CASSQDRQEYSPLHF. The CDR3 DNA sequence: TGTGCCAGCAGCCAAGATCGGCAGGAGTATTCACCCCTCCACTTT.

Written as DNA, the CDR3 is TGTGCCAGCACGGCGCGGGGTCATAGCACAGATACGCAGTATTTT. Its translation: CASTARGHSTDTQYF. The V call is TRBV28, the J call TRBJ2-3; a weak D match, TRBD2 (6 bases). Between the trimmed V and J ends, which lost 7 bases and 0 bases, there was a span of 14 bases. CDR1 and CDR2 from the germline V gene are MDHEN and SYDVKM. CDR3 length: 15 amino acids.